The present T cell receptor (beta chain) was sequenced within a study of blood T cell repertoires in COVID-19. Overall study context: Samples of COVID-19 (acute and convalescent) were obtained from the United States, Italy and Spain. The analysed material was cDNA or gDNA that came from T cells, B-cell-depleted T cells, or PBMCs.

As originally analysed: Estimation of nucleated cell counts was performed using reference gene primer amplification. Libraries were prepared by immunoSEQ multiplex PCR; TCRdb keeps only in-frame clonotypes and omits some of them. The D gene and trimming were derived from the DNA, and the V and J assignments and clone size from that table. The sample has under 200,000 clones, about 88% seen once. The CDR3 contains 13 residues. Per the germline V gene, CDR1 is LGHDT and CDR2 is YNNKEL (reference sequence). V was pared by 4 bases and J by 5 bases, with 8 bases between. This receptor was taken from a man in his sixties with COVID-19, enrolled during active disease. The V and J genes are TRBV3-1 (or the pseudogene TRBV3-2) and TRBJ2-2; D possibly corresponds to TRBD2 (6 bases). The sequencing sample was made of peripheral blood. CDR3: CASSRGVTGELFF. The DNA for the CDR3 is TGTGCCAGCAGCCGGGGGGTAACCGGGGAGCTGTTTTTT.